This entry describes one TCR beta chain. Its antigen target is currently unknown. The input lacks base qualities; no much larger clone sits a single base away. The sample's time point, from its label and the paper: about 28 days (+/-7) after the second vaccine dose. Because spike-specific TCR depth and breadth did not differ between the two schedules, AZD1222 recipients who got a second dose at roughly 4 weeks were pooled with those who got a second dose at roughly 12 weeks. Vaccinee samples came from UK trials COV001 and COV002, including a single-blind randomized controlled phase 2/3 trial of AZD1222 (ChAdOx1 nCoV-19) in healthy adults. Trial participant PBMC samples were collected at day 0 and day 28 after the second dose for TCRbeta chain sequencing. This sample is drawn from a study of T cell responses to AZD1222 COVID-19 vaccine (dated by TCRdb to the early 2020s). With respect to the entire study: A total of 230 to 250 trial participants underwent TCR sequencing, of whom around 200 received two doses of AZD1222 and approximately 25 received two doses of the MenACWY control vaccine. Trial participants were enrolled into age subgroups of 18-55, 56-69 and 70-plus years, which contained roughly 150, 30 and 60 TCR-sequenced participants, respectively.

What the authors observed across the whole study: Vaccine-associated CD4 TCRs spanned the whole spike protein, with dominant responses in regions 160-218 and 743-854. Epitopes outside the regions mutated in the B.1.351 and B.1.1.7 variants were reportedly recognized by nearly half of the unique spike-specific TCRs. Because no day 14 peak-response samples were available, the repertoires could be characterized only after the peak T cell response. Only a handful of AZD1222 recipients were SARS-CoV-2 seropositive at baseline, limiting conclusions about previously exposed vaccinees. After two AZD1222 doses, both the breadth and the depth of spike-specific TCRs were significantly higher than at day 0 and than in MenACWY recipients. Participants were mostly white British and included more females than males, and it was suggested by the authors that clonal diversity may have been underestimated. The 56-69-year group was small, and its depth increase did not reach significance, likely because of low power.

Based on the germline V gene, the CDR1 and CDR2 sequences are MGHRA and YSYEKL. Trimming leaves V shorter by 0 bases and J shorter by 6 bases, with the junction holding 6 bases beyond the gene matches. From its cysteine to its phenylalanine, the CDR3 spans 15 amino acids. The sequence is cut down to CDR3 DNA, 45 bases in frame from base 1. The CDR3 regions of human TCRbeta chains were analyzed by immunosequencing. From the authors' description of their analysis: TCRs in the repertoires were compared against a reference library of SARS-CoV-2-specific TCRs that had been generated with the MIRA antigen-specificity platform. Breadth was defined as the fraction of unique TCRs that were SARS-CoV-2-associated. Depth was defined as the fraction of total T cells that were SARS-CoV-2-associated. Using the MIRA data, every spike-specific TCR was mapped to the spike region that the TCR reacted to and assigned to either a CD4 or a CD8 class. Log10-transformed breadth and depth values were compared by one-way ANOVA with Sidak's multiple comparisons tests. Held by TCRdb, this immuneACCESS table contains in-frame sequences only and omits some clones. Under half of the omission traces to an unresolved V gene where checked; the cause of the rest is unknown. The D gene and trimming were derived from the DNA, and the V and J assignments and clone size from that table. The sample table records some 190,000 clones; about 90% of these occur just once. About 2.1% of the sample goes to the ten largest clones.

The rearranged segments are TRBV4-1 and TRBJ2-7; 9 bases in the middle match TRBD1. The TCR sequence derives from an adult who received the AZD1222 COVID-19 vaccine. Sequencing was performed on peripheral blood, taken 28 days after the second AZD1222 dose. The CDR3 loop reads CASSQEGTGLSEQYF. The nucleotide sequence is TGCGCCAGCAGCCAAGAAGGGACAGGGTTGTCCGAGCAGTACTTC.